This T cell receptor beta chain was retrieved from a study of shared clonotypes between healthy human individuals. Study-level background: Donors had three CD4 naive, three CD4 memory, two CD8 naive and one CD8 memory plate apiece. Study-wide points: Donors were few, which limited the genetic and exposure-history diversity represented.

To note about this clone: The antigen is unknown.

Germline V gene lookup returns CDR1 MNHEY and CDR2 SMNVEV (reference sequence). The CDR3 contains 18 residues. V shed 2 bases and J shed 6 bases, with 24 bases lying between them. Each subset's genomic DNA was split evenly across several immunoSEQ plates. The table came from immunoSEQ multiplex PCR; TCRdb's copy has only in-frame clones and leaves some out. Of approximately 620,000 clones listed, around 97% are singletons. Each of the donors was a healthy adult who was HIV-negative and had not had a recent acute infection or vaccination. Material: naive CD4+ T cells sorted from blood. Subset indicated: CD45RA+ positively selected. The rearrangement joins TRBV27 to TRBJ2-3, with a weak D call TRBD2 (6 bases). This TCR derives from a woman in her thirties in good health. The CDR3 protein is CASSLLRDSGGGADTQYF. The CDR3 DNA reads TGTGCCAGCAGTTTACTTCGTGATAGCGGAGGAGGCGCGGATACGCAGTATTTT.